This T cell receptor beta chain was sequenced for a study of monozygotic twins with inflammatory bowel disease. Isolation of total RNA was performed on whole blood, with no prior T cell sorting. Each CDR3 protein gets one entry in TCRdb, which reprocessed the 5' RACE reads and gives no DNA. The repertoire table contains some 150,000 distinct CDR3 sequences. Germline CDR1 SGHRS, CDR2 YFSETQ. CDR3 length: 14 amino acids. The specimen was blood. V is TRBV5-1 and J is TRBJ2-1; TCRdb calls TRBD1, which cannot be checked without DNA. The receptor comes from a human donor with ulcerative colitis or Crohn's disease, or a healthy co-twin of an affected twin (not recorded which). CDR3 region: CASSLDSPRGEQFF.